The rows below give T cell receptor beta chains drawn from one sample of a study of monozygotic twins with inflammatory bowel disease. TCRdb re-called the 5' RACE reads, yielding one record per CDR3 amino acid sequence without DNA. The data include about 110,000 distinct CDR3 sequences; the top ten clones carry about an eighth. The material sequenced was blood. Receptor source: a human donor with ulcerative colitis or Crohn's disease, or a healthy co-twin of an affected twin (not recorded which). Both conserved end residues are part of each CDR3.

V	J	CDR3
TRBV27	TRBJ2-7	CASRPTPGTIPLEQYF
TRBV5-1	TRBJ2-7	CASSLSGGSSYEQYF
TRBV27	TRBJ1-2	CASSAQGSGGYTF
TRBV5-1	TRBJ2-2	CASSLGARTRGSGELFF
TRBV5-1	TRBJ2-1	CASNPRGGPSYNEQFF
TRBV29-1	TRBJ2-1	CSIKGRGRARVFF
TRBV24-1	TRBJ2-7	CATSDREGGGSRYF
TRBV20-1	TRBJ2-5	CSARVPSNQETQYF
TRBV9	TRBJ2-7	CASSLSGSPVEQYF
TRBV18	TRBJ1-3	CASSEDTGNTIYF
TRBV5-1	TRBJ2-2	CASSLTVAENTGELFF
TRBV4-3	TRBJ1-4	CASSQQTGPDEKLFF
TRBV7-9	TRBJ1-6	CASSLGDRDNSPLHF
TRBV7-8	TRBJ2-1	CASSPPWGYDEQFF
TRBV20-1	TRBJ2-3	CSAQSPPDTQYF
TRBV12-3/TRBV12-4	TRBJ1-2	CASSFAGRPRDYGYTF
TRBV2	TRBJ2-2	CASSGTSDTGELFF
TRBV6-5	TRBJ2-2	CASSYSMVGGTNTGELFF
TRBV20-1	TRBJ2-1	CSARDTGTGDPLEEFF
TRBV19	TRBJ1-3	CASTQVISGNTIYF
TRBV4-2	TRBJ2-3	CASSQVTQGTDTQYF
TRBV3-1	TRBJ1-1	CASSPGQDREAFF
TRBV6-2/TRBV6-3	TRBJ2-1	CASSYGSGAYNEQFF
TRBV6-1	TRBJ2-2	CASRQRPTGATGELFF
TRBV2	TRBJ2-5	CASSPDRGGETQYF
TRBV20-1	TRBJ1-1	CSARDPQGRTEAFF
TRBV7-6	TRBJ1-5	CASSLNSGDQPQHF
TRBV20-1	TRBJ2-1	CSARVASGGHYNEQFF
TRBV7-9	TRBJ1-1	CASSVTGGLVTEAFF
TRBV27	TRBJ2-7	CASSSGARTYEQYF
TRBV28	TRBJ2-3	CASSSLAGGGRDTQYF
TRBV5-1	TRBJ2-1	CASSFAGYNEQFF
TRBV19	TRBJ1-6	CASSMDPGVGSPLHF
TRBV20-1	TRBJ2-7	CSASPLAGLIVSYEQYF
TRBV9	TRBJ2-7	CASSIGQGLFYEQYF
TRBV20-1	TRBJ2-1	CSARDPARSYNEQFF
TRBV6-2/TRBV6-3	TRBJ2-2	CASSSQANTGELFF
TRBV20-1	TRBJ2-1	CSAGQGAYNEQFF
TRBV7-2	TRBJ2-5	CASSFREETQYF
TRBV27	TRBJ2-3	CASRSNTDTQYF
TRBV5-1	TRBJ2-3	CASSIGQESTDTQYF
TRBV12-3/TRBV12-4	TRBJ2-2	CASRNRDSNTGELFF
TRBV21-1	TRBJ2-5	CASSPEQARQETQYF
TRBV19	TRBJ2-7	CASSIRSLTLRRDSFSYEQYF
TRBV18	TRBJ1-6	CASSPGTGVNSPLHF
TRBV12-3/TRBV12-4	TRBJ2-3	CASSLSREGTDTQYF
TRBV20-1	TRBJ1-5	CSAIPGGDSQPQHF